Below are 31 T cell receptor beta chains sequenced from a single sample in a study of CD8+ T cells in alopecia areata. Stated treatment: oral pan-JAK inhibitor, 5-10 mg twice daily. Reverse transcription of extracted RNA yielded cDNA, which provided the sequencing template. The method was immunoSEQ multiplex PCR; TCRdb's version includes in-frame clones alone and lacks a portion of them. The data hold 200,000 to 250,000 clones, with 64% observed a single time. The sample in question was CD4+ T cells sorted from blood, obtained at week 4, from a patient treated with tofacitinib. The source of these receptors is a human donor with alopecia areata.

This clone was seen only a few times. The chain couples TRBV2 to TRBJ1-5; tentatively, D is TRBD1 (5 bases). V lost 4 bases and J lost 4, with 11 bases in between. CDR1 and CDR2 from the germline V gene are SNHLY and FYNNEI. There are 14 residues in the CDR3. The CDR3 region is CASSGRGWNQPQHF. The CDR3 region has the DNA TGTGCCAGCAGTGGAAGGGGATGGAATCAGCCCCAGCATTTT.

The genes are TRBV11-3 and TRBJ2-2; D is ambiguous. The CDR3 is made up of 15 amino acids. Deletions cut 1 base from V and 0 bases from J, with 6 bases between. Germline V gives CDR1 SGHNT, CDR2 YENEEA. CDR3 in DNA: TGTGCCAGCAGCTTAGTTGCTGCGAACACCGGGGAGCTGTTTTTT. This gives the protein CASSLVAANTGELFF.

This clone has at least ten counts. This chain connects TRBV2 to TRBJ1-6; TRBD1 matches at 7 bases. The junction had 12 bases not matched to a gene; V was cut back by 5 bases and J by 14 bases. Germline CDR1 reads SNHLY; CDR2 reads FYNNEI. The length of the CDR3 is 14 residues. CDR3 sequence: CASSYYGQEGALHF. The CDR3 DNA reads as TGTGCCAGCAGTTACTATGGACAGGAGGGGGCCCTCCACTTT.

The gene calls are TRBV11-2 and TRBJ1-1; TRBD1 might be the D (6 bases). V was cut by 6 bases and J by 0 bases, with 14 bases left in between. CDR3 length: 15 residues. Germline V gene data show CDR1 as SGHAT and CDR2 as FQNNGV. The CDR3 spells CASSSGGRMNTEAFF. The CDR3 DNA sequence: TGTGCCAGCAGTTCCGGGGGCAGGATGAACACTGAAGCTTTCTTT.

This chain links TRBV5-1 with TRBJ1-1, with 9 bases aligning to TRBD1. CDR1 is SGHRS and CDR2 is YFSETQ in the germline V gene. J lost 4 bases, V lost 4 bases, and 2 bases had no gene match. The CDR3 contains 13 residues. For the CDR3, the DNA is TGCGCCAGCAGCCAGGACAGGGGCACTGAAGCTTTCTTT. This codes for CASSQDRGTEAFF.

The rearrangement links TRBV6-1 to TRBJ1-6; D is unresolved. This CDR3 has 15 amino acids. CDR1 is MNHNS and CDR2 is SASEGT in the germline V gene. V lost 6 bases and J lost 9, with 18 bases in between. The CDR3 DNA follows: TGTGCCAGCAGAGATCCGGGCGTGGGGATTTCACCCCTCCACTTT. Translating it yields CASRDPGVGISPLHF.

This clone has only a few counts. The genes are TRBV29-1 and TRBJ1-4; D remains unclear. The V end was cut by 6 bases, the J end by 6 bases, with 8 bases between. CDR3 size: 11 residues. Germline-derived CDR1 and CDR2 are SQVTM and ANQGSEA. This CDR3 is CSVETYEKLFF. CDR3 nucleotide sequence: TGCAGCGTCGAAACCTATGAAAAACTGTTTTTT.

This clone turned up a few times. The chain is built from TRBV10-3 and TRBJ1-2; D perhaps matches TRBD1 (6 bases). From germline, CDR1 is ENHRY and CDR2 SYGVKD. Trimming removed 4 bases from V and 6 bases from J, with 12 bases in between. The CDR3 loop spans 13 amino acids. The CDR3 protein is CAISVTGRDGYTF. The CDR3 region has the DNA TGTGCCATCAGTGTGACAGGAAGGGATGGCTACACCTTC.

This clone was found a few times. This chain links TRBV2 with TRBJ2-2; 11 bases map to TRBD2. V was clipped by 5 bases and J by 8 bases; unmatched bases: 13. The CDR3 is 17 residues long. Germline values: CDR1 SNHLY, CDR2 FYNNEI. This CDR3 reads CASSLPTSGGRLGELFF. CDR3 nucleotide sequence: TGTGCCAGCAGTCTACCCACTAGCGGGGGCCGATTGGGGGAGCTGTTTTTT.

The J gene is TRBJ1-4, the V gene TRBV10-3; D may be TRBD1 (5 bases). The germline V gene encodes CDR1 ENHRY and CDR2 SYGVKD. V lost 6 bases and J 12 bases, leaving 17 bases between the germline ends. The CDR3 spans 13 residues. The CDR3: CAISFEGARELFF. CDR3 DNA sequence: TGTGCCATCAGCTTCGAAGGGGCTAGGGAACTGTTTTTT.

CDR3 protein: CATSRRQDRTSLTQYF. Here the CDR3 DNA reads TGTGCCACCAGCAGACGACAGGACCGCACAAGCCTTACGCAGTATTTT. The J gene is TRBJ2-3, the V gene TRBV15; possible D gene TRBD1, 6 bases. Trimming left V 2 bases short and J 8 bases short, with 20 bases between. The CDR3 has 16 residues. Germline loops: CDR1 LNHNV, CDR2 YYDKDF (reference sequence). The variable domain in full, with the rest retrieved from reference TRBV15 and TRBJ2-3, is DAMVIQNPRYQVTQFGKPVTLSCSQTLNHNVMYWYQQKSSQAPKLLFHYYDKDFNNEADTPDNFQSRRPNTSFCFLDIRSPGLGDTAMYLCATSRRQDRTSLTQYFGPGTRLTVL.

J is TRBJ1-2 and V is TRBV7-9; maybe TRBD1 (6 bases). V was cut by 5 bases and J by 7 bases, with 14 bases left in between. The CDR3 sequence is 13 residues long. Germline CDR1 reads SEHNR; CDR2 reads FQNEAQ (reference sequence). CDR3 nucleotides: TGTGCCAGCAGCCCTGCGGGGGGCGCTGGCTACACCTTC. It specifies CASSPAGGAGYTF. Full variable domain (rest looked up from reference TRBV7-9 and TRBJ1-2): DTGVSQNPRHKITKRGQNVTFRCDPISEHNRLYWYRQTLGQGPEFLTYFQNEAQLEKSRLLSDRFSAERPKGSFSTLEIQRTEQGDSAMYLCASSPAGGAGYTFGSGTRLTVV.

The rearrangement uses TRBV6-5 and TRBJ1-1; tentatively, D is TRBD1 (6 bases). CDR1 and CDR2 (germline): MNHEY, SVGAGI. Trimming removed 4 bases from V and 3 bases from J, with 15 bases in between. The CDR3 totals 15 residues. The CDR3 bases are TGTGCCAGCAGTTCGTCCGAGCAGGGGTACACTGAAGCTTTCTTT. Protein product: CASSSSEQGYTEAFF.

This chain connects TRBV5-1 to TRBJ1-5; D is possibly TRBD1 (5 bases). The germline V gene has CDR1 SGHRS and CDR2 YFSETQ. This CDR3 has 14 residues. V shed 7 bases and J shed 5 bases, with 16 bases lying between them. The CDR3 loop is CASRRVPDDQPQHF. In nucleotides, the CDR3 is TGCGCCAGCCGCAGGGTGCCGGACGATCAGCCCCAGCATTTT.

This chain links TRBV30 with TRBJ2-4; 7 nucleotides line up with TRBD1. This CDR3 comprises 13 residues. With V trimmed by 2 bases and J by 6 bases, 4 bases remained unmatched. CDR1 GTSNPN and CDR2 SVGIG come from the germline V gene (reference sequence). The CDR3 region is CAWSRQGTNIQYF. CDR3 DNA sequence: TGTGCCTGGAGTCGACAGGGAACAAACATTCAGTACTTC.

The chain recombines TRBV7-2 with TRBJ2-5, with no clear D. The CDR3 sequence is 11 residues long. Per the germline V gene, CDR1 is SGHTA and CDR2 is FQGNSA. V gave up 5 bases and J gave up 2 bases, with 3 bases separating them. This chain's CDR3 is CASSDQETQYF. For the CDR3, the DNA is TGTGCCAGCAGCGATCAAGAGACCCAGTACTTC.

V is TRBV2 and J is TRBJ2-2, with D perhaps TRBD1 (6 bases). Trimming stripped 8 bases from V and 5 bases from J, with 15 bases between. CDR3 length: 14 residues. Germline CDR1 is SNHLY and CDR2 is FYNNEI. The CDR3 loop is CASSRQDGTGELFF. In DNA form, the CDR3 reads TGTGCCAGCTCCCGACAGGATGGTACCGGGGAGCTGTTTTTT.

Here the CDR3 reads CASSLVVGGEQYF. As DNA, the CDR3 is TGTGCCAGCAGCTTGGTGGTGGGGGGCGAGCAGTACTTC. The chain joins TRBV5-6 to TRBJ2-7; D might be TRBD2 (6 bases). This CDR3 contains 13 residues. The germline gives CDR1 SGHDT, CDR2 YYEEEE. Trimming stripped 0 bases from V and 6 bases from J, with 10 bases between.

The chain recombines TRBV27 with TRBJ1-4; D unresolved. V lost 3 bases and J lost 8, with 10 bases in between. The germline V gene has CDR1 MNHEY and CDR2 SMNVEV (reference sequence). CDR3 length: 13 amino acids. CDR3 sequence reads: CASSFSPREKLFF. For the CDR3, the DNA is TGTGCCAGCAGTTTTTCCCCGAGGGAAAAACTGTTTTTT.

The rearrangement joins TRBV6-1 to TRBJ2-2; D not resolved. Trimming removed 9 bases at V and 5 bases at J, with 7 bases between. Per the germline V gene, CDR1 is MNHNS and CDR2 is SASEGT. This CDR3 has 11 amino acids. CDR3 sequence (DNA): TGTGCCAGTGATCGAACCGGGGAGCTGTTTTTT. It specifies CASDRTGELFF.

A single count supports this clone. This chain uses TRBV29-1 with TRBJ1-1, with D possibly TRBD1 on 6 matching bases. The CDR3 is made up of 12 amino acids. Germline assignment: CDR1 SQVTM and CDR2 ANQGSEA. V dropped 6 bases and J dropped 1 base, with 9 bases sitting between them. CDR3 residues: CSVQDRNTEAFF. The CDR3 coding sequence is TGCAGCGTGCAGGACAGGAACACTGAAGCTTTCTTT.

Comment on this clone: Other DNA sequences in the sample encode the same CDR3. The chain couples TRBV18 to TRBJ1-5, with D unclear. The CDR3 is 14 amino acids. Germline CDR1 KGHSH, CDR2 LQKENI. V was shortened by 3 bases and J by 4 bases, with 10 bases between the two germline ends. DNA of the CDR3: TGTGCCAGCTCACCCTCCGCGGGAAATCAGCCCCAGCATTTT. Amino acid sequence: CASSPSAGNQPQHF.

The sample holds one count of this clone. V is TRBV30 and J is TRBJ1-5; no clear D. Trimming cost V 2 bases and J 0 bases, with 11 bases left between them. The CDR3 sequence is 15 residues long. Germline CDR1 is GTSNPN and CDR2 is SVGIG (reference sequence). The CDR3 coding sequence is TGTGCCTGGAGTATACGGGGAGATAGCAATCAGCCCCAGCATTTT. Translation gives CAWSIRGDSNQPQHF.

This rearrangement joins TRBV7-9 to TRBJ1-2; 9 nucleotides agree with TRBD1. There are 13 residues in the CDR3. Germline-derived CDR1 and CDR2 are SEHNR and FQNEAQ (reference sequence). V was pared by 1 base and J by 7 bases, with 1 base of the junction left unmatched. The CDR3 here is CASSLDRGLGYTF. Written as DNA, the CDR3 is TGTGCCAGCAGCTTAGACAGGGGGCTTGGCTACACCTTC.

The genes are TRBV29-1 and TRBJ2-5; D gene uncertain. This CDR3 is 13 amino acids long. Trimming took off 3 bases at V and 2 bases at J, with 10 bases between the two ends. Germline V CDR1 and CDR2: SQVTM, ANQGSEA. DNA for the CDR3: TGCAGCGTTGAGGGTCAGAGACAAGAGACCCAGTACTTC. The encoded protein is CSVEGQRQETQYF.

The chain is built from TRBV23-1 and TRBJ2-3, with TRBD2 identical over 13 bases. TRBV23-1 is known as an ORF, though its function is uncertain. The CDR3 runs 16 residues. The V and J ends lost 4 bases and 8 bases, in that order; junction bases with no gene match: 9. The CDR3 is CASSLEEGLAGPTQYF. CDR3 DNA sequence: TGCGCCAGCAGTCTCGAGGAGGGACTAGCGGGGCCTACGCAGTATTTT.

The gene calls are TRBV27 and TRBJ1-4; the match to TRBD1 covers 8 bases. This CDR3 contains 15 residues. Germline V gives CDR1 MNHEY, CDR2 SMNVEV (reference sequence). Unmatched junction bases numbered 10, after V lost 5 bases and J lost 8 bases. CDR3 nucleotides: TGTGCCAGCAGTCTATTCAGGGGGCGTCGAGAAAAACTGTTTTTT. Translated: CASSLFRGRREKLFF.

CDR3 sequence (DNA): TGTGCCTGGAGTGTGGGGGGAGTGAATTCACCCCTCCACTTT. This codes for CAWSVGGVNSPLHF. The V gene is TRBV30, the J gene TRBJ1-6, with a tentative D call TRBD1 (5 bases). Trimming took 0 bases from V and 7 from J, leaving 10 bases between them. This CDR3 has 14 amino acids. Germline loops: CDR1 GTSNPN, CDR2 SVGIG (reference sequence).

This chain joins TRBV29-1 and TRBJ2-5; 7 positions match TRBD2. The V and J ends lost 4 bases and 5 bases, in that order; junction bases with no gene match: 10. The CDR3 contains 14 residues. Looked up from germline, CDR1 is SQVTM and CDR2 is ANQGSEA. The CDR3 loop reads CSVGFRGGFETQYF. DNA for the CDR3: TGCAGCGTTGGCTTCCGCGGGGGATTTGAGACCCAGTACTTC. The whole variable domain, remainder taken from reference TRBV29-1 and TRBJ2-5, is SAVISQKPSRDICQRGTSLTIQCQVDSQVTMMFWYRQQPGQSLTLIATANQGSEATYESGFVIDKFPISRPNLTFSTLTVSNMSPEDSSIYLCSVGFRGGFETQYFGPGTRLLVL.

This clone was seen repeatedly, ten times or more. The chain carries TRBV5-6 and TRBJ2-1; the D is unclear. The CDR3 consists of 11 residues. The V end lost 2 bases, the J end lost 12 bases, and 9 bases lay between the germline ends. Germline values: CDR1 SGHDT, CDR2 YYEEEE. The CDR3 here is CASSLGQPQFF. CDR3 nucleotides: TGTGCCAGCAGCTTAGGGCAGCCGCAGTTCTTC.

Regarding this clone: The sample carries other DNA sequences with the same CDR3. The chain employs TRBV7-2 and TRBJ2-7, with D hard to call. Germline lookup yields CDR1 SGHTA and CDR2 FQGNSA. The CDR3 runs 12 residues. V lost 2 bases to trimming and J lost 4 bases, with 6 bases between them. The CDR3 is CASSLSGYEQYF. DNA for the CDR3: TGTGCCAGCAGCTTAAGTGGTTACGAGCAGTACTTC. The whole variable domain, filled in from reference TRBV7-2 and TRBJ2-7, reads GAGVSQSPSNKVTEKGKDVELRCDPISGHTALYWYRQSLGQGLEFLIYFQGNSAPDKSGLPSDRFSAERTGGSVSTLTIQRTQQEDSAVYLCASSLSGYEQYFGPGTRLTVT.